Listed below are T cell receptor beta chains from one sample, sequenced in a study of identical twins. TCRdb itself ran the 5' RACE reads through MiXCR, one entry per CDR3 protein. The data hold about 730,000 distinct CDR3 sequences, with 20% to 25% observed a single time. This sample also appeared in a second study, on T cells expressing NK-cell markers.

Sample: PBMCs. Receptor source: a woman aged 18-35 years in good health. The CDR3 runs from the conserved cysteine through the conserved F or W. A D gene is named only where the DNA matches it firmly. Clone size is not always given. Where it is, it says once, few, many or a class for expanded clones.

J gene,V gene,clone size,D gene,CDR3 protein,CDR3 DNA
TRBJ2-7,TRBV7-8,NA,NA,CASSFLAPGSSYEQYF,TGTGCCAGCAGCTTCTTGGCACCAGGGAGCTCCTACGAGCAGTACTTC
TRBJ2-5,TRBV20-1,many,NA,CSARVGRETQYF,TGCAGTGCTAGGGTGGGAAGGGAGACCCAGTACTTC
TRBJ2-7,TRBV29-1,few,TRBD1,CSVETGELYEQYF,TGCAGCGTAGAGACAGGGGAACTCTACGAGCAGTACTTC
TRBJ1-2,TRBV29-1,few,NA,CSVDARSGYTF,TGCAGCGTTGATGCCAGGTCAGGCTACACCTTC
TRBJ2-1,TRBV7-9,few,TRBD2,CASTFSGRESNEQFF,TGTGCCAGCACCTTTAGCGGGAGAGAAAGCAATGAGCAGTTCTTC
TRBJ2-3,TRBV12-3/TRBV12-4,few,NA,CASKSSTSSDTQYF,TGTGCCAGCAAATCTTCGACTTCCTCGGATACGCAGTATTTT
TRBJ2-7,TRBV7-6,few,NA,CASSLGAFREQYF,TGTGCCAGCAGCTTAGGGGCCTTCAGGGAGCAGTACTTC
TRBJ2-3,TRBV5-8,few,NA,CASSGPNTDTQYF,TGTGCCAGCAGTGGACCCAACACAGATACGCAGTATTTT
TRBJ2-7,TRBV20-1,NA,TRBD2,CSARKGTTYEQYF,TGCAGTGCTAGAAAGGGGACTACCTACGAGCAGTACTTC
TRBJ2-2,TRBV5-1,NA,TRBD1,CASSSTGVGTGELFF,TGCGCCAGCAGCTCGACAGGGGTCGGGACCGGGGAGCTGTTTTTT
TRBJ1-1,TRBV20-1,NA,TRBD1,CSAPVTGGEAFF,TGCAGTGCTCCGGTTACAGGGGGCGAAGCTTTCTTT
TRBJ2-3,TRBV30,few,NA,CAWPNTTTPLADTQYF,TGTGCCTGGCCCAACACGACCACCCCACTAGCCGATACGCAGTATTTT
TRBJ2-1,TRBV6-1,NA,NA,CASRRTREQFF,TGTGCCAGCAGACGGACACGGGAGCAGTTCTTC
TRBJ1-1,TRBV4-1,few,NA,CASRRRDGQMNTEAFF,TGCGCCAGCAGACGAAGGGACGGACAAATGAACACTGAAGCTTTCTTT
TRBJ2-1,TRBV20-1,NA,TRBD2,CSARDGRAYNEQFF,TGCAGTGCTAGAGACGGGAGGGCCTACAATGAGCAGTTCTTC
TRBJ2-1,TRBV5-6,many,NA,CASSLALRRGPNYNEQFF,TGTGCCAGCAGCTTGGCTCTGCGGAGGGGTCCGAACTACAATGAGCAGTTCTTC
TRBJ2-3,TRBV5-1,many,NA,CASSLVPMSTDTQYF,TGCGCCAGCAGCTTGGTCCCTATGAGCACAGATACGCAGTATTTT
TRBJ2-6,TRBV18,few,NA,CASSPRQDASGANVLTF,TGTGCCAGCTCACCGAGGCAGGATGCCTCTGGGGCCAACGTCCTGACTTTC
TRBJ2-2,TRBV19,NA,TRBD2,CASSAETLAGVYTGELFF,TGTGCCAGTAGTGCGGAAACCCTAGCGGGAGTTTATACCGGGGAGCTGTTTTTT
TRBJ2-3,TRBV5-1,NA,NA,CASRGGIGATQYF,TGCGCCAGCAGGGGCGGGATCGGAGCTACGCAGTATTTT
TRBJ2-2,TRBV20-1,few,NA,CSAGGHPQNTGELFF,TGCAGTGCTGGCGGACACCCCCAAAACACCGGGGAGCTGTTTTTT
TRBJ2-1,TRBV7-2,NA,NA,CASSLGGLLSSYNEQFF,TGTGCCAGCAGCTTAGGGGGACTCCTGAGCTCCTACAATGAGCAGTTCTTC
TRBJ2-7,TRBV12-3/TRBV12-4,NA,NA,CASSWSSSYEQYF,TGTGCCAGCAGTTGGTCGAGCTCCTACGAGCAGTACTTC
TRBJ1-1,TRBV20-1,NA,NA,CSARPGGYTEAFF,TGCAGTGCTAGGCCCGGAGGGTACACTGAAGCTTTCTTT
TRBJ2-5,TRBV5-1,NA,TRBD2,CASTSLLLAGRQETQYF,TGCGCCAGCACCTCCCTCTTACTAGCGGGAAGACAAGAGACCCAGTACTTC
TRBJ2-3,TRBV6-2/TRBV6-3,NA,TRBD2,CASSFPSGAVRTDTQYF,TGTGCCAGCAGTTTCCCTAGCGGGGCGGTTCGCACAGATACGCAGTATTTT
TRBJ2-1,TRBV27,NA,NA,CASSPRSHDEQFF,TGTGCCAGCAGTCCCCGATCCCACGATGAGCAGTTCTTC
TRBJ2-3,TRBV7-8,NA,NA,CASSYTFSEQWADTQYF,TGTGCCAGCAGCTATACCTTTAGCGAGCAGTGGGCGGATACGCAGTATTTT
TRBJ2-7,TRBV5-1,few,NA,CASSPGGGTVYEQYF,TGCGCCAGCAGCCCCGGTGGGGGGACAGTCTACGAGCAGTACTTC
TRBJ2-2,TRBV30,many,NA,CAWLDRSRSSGELFF,TGTGCCTGGCTAGACCGGAGTCGTAGTTCCGGGGAGCTGTTTTTT
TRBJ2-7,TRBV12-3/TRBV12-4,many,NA,CASSRGTSGTLYEQYF,TGTGCCAGCAGTAGGGGAACTTCCGGGACACTTTACGAGCAGTACTTC
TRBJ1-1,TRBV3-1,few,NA,CASTPAFGSQKAFF,TGTGCCAGCACCCCCGCTTTTGGGTCCCAGAAAGCTTTCTTT
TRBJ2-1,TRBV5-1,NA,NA,CASSFWGQGGNEQFF,TGCGCCAGCAGCTTTTGGGGACAAGGGGGCAATGAGCAGTTCTTC
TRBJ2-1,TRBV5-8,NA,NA,CASSPGRGAGDEQFF,TGTGCCAGCAGCCCAGGGAGGGGGGCTGGCGATGAGCAGTTCTTC
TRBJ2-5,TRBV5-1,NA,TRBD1,CAGARGPQETQYF,TGCGCCGGTGCCAGGGGGCCCCAAGAGACCCAGTACTTC
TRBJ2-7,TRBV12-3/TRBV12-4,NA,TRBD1,CASRSRGGNDEQYF,TGTGCCAGCCGATCGAGAGGGGGCAATGACGAGCAGTACTTC
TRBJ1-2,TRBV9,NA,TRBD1,CASSPQGQGFVGYTF,TGTGCCAGCAGCCCGCAGGGACAGGGCTTTGTTGGCTACACCTTC
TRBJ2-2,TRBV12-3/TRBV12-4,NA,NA,CASRDRDGELFF,TGTGCCAGCAGAGACCGGGACGGGGAGCTGTTTTTT
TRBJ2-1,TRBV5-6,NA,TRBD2,CASSLGVAGSDNEQFF,TGTGCCAGCAGCTTGGGAGTAGCGGGATCAGACAATGAGCAGTTCTTC
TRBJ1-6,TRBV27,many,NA,CASSPFVFLDSPLHF,TGTGCCAGCAGTCCGTTCGTCTTTTTAGATTCACCCCTCCACTTT
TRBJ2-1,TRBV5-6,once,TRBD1,CASSLSDRGQWEQFF,TGTGCCAGCAGCTTGTCGGACAGGGGGCAGTGGGAGCAGTTCTTC
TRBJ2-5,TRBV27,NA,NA,CASSSLGLNAETQYF,TGTGCCAGCAGTTCACTCGGACTCAATGCGGAGACCCAGTACTTC
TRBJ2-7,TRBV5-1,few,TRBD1,CASSLQGASLEQYF,TGCGCCAGCAGCTTGCAGGGGGCATCGCTCGAGCAGTACTTC
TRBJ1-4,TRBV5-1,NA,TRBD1,CASSSQGARGEKLFF,TGCGCCAGCAGCTCACAGGGGGCCAGGGGCGAAAAACTGTTTTTT
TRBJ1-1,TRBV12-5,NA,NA,CASGLGQGWNTEAFF,TGTGCTAGTGGTTTAGGTCAGGGATGGAACACTGAAGCTTTCTTT
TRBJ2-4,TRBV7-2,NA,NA,CASSLTTSVNIQYF,TGTGCCAGCAGCTTAACAACCTCGGTGAACATTCAGTACTTC
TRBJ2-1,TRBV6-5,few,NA,CASSYSSRSSYNEQFF,TGTGCCAGCAGTTACTCGAGTCGTAGCTCCTACAATGAGCAGTTCTTC
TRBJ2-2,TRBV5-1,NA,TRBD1,CASSSDRQGTGELFF,TGCGCCAGCAGCTCGGACCGACAGGGAACCGGGGAGCTGTTTTTT
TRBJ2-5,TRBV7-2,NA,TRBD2,CASSLVAGRQETQYF,TGTGCCAGCAGCTTAGTAGCGGGACGGCAAGAGACCCAGTACTTC
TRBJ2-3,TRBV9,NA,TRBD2,CASSLAGGHITDTQYF,TGTGCCAGCTCTCTAGCGGGGGGGCATATCACAGATACGCAGTATTTT
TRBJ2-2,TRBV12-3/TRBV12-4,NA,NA,CASMAATNTGELFF,TGTGCCAGCATGGCGGCCACGAACACCGGGGAGCTGTTTTTT
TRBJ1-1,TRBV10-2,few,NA,CASSYIENTEAFF,TGCGCCAGCAGTTACATTGAGAACACTGAAGCTTTCTTT
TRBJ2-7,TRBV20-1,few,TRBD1,CSARETGTGYHEQYF,TGCAGTGCTAGAGAAACCGGGACAGGGTACCACGAGCAGTACTTC